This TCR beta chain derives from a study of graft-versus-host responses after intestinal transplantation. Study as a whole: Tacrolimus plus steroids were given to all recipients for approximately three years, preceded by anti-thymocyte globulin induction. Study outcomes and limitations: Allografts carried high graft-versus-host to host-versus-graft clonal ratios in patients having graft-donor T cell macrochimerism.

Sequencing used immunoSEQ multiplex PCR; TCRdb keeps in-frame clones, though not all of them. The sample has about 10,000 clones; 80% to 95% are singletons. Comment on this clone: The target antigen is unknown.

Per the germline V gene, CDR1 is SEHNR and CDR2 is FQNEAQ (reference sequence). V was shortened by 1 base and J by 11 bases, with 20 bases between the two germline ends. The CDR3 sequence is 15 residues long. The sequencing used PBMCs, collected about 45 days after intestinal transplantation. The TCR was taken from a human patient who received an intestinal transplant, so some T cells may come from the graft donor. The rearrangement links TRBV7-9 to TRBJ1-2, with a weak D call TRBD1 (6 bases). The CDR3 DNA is TGTGCCAGCAGCTTAGGAACAGGGTTACAGGGAGATTACACCTTC. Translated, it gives CASSLGTGLQGDYTF.